The T cell receptor (beta chain) described here comes from a study of blood T cell repertoires in COVID-19. About the research overall: From the United States, Italy and Spain came samples of acute and convalescent COVID-19. T cells, B-cell-depleted T cells, or PBMCs supplied cDNA or gDNA.

Trimming left V 5 bases short and J 4 bases short, with 11 bases between. Looked up from germline, CDR1 is SGHAT and CDR2 is FQNNGV. This CDR3 is 14 amino acids long. Original handling: Estimated nucleated cell counts came from reference gene primer amplification. This table comes from immunoSEQ multiplex PCR, and its TCRdb copy is limited to in-frame clones, with some not included. The D gene and trimming were derived from the DNA, and the V and J assignments and clone size from that table. The profile shows under 200,000 clones, 87% of them singletons. The sequencing sample was made of peripheral blood. The chain links TRBV11-2 to TRBJ2-2, with a tentative D call TRBD1 (6 bases). This clonotype was obtained from a man between 35 and 55 years old with active or convalescent COVID-19. The CDR3 DNA reads as TGTGCCAGCAGCGCGCACAGGGTCACCGGGGAGCTGTTTTTT. Its protein product is CASSAHRVTGELFF.